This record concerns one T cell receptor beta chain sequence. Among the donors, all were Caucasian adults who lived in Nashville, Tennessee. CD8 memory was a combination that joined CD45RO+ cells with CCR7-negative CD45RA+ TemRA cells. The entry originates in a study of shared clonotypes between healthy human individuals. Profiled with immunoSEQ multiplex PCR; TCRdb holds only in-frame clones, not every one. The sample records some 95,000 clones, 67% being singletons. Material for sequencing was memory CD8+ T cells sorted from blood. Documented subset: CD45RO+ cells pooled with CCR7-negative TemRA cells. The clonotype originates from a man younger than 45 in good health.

The CDR3 region is CASSSDDNEQFF. The CDR3 DNA reads as TGTGCCAGCAGTTCGGACGACAATGAGCAGTTCTTC. This sequence joins TRBV27 and TRBJ2-1; D is unresolved. CDR1 and CDR2 from the germline V gene are MNHEY and SMNVEV (reference sequence). The germline V and J ends were trimmed by 4 bases and 5 bases, with 6 bases remaining between them. There are 12 residues in the CDR3.